This entry lists 25 T cell receptor beta chains sequenced from one sample in a study of cytomegalovirus exposure and HLA in healthy donors. Profiled with immunoSEQ multiplex PCR; TCRdb holds only in-frame clones, not every one. The sample lists 70,000 or so clones, approximately 95% occurring once. Sequences were obtained from PBMCs. The receptors derive from a young man in good health and CMV-seropositive.

V and J are TRBV27 and TRBJ2-5; possibly TRBD2 for D (5 bases). V dropped 3 bases and J dropped 5 bases, with 10 bases sitting between them. Germline CDR1 and CDR2: MNHEY and SMNVEV (reference sequence). The CDR3 contains 13 residues. The CDR3 coding sequence is TGTGCCAGCAGTTTGAGGGATCAGGAGACCCAGTACTTC. This gives the protein CASSLRDQETQYF.

The chain is built from TRBV30 and TRBJ2-3; TRBD1 agrees at 8 bases. Germline V gene sequence: CDR1 GTSNPN, CDR2 SVGIG (reference sequence). The J segment lost 2 bases and the V segment lost 2 bases, leaving 3 bases of the junction unmatched. This CDR3 spans 14 amino acids. CDR3 region: CAWSRRGPTDTQYF. CDR3 DNA sequence: TGTGCCTGGAGTCGCAGGGGGCCCACAGATACGCAGTATTTT.

The CDR3 DNA follows: TGTGCCAGCAGCTTAATAGCGGGACCCATTACGAATGAGCAGTTCTTC. This encodes CASSLIAGPITNEQFF. V gene TRBV11-2 combines with J gene TRBJ2-1, with TRBD2 identical over 8 bases. This CDR3 region has 16 residues. Trimming at V came to 2 bases and at J to 7 bases, leaving 10 bases not matched to a gene. Germline CDR1 SGHAT, CDR2 FQNNGV.

This clone was seen just once. V usage is TRBV28 and J usage is TRBJ2-5; 12 nucleotides line up with TRBD1. The CDR3 loop spans 17 amino acids. Per the germline V gene, CDR1 is MDHEN and CDR2 is SYDVKM. Losses at the gene ends were 7 bases for V and 7 bases for J; bases not matched to a gene: 16. The CDR3 protein is CASTFSQGTGGVGTQYF. The CDR3 DNA reads TGTGCCAGCACCTTCTCCCAAGGGACAGGGGGCGTGGGGACCCAGTACTTC.

This rearrangement joins TRBV28 to TRBJ2-7; TRBD1 matches 11 bases. Germline-derived CDR1 and CDR2 are MDHEN and SYDVKM. This CDR3 contains 19 residues. V was clipped by 5 bases and J by 2 bases; unmatched bases: 17. The CDR3 sequence: CASSHGTGGFVVLTYEQYF. Written as DNA, the CDR3 is TGTGCCAGCAGTCACGGGACAGGGGGATTTGTAGTACTCACCTACGAGCAGTACTTC.

The gene calls are TRBV28 and TRBJ1-5; D uncertain. This CDR3 has 13 amino acids. V dropped 2 bases and J dropped 7 bases, with 9 bases sitting between them. Germline CDR1 is MDHEN and CDR2 is SYDVKM. Here the CDR3 reads CASSLPTDQPQHF. The CDR3 DNA follows: TGTGCCAGCAGTTTACCTACAGACCAGCCCCAGCATTTT.

This clone appeared a few times. The V call is TRBV6-5, the J call TRBJ1-2; D is unclear. V lost 4 bases to trimming and J lost 4 bases, with 7 bases between them. This CDR3 region has 12 residues. The germline gives CDR1 MNHEY, CDR2 SVGAGI. The CDR3 sequence: CASSSRSYGYTF. In DNA form, the CDR3 reads TGTGCCAGCAGTTCACGGAGCTATGGCTACACCTTC.

The V gene is TRBV25-1, the J gene TRBJ2-1; 7 bases line up with TRBD2. Losses at the gene ends were 5 bases for V and 12 bases for J; bases not matched to a gene: 7. The CDR3 loop spans 12 amino acids. Germline V gene data show CDR1 as MGHDK and CDR2 as SYGVNS. This chain's CDR3 is CASSSGGVGQFF. The CDR3 coding sequence is TGTGCCAGCAGTTCTGGGGGGGTGGGGCAGTTCTTC.

V and J are TRBV7-8 and TRBJ1-2; D gene uncertain. Germline CDR1 is SGHVS and CDR2 is FQNEAQ. Trimming took 1 base from V and 8 from J, leaving 11 bases between them. This CDR3 is 13 amino acids long. CDR3 in DNA: TGTGCCAGCAGCTTAGACAGCCGGGGAGGCTACACCTTC. The encoded protein is CASSLDSRGGYTF.

This chain links TRBV5-4 with TRBJ2-3; TRBD2 aligns across 12 bases. Germline lookup yields CDR1 SGHNT and CDR2 YYREEE (reference sequence). The CDR3 covers 16 residues. Trimming took 4 bases from V and 5 from J; bases not matched to a gene: 8. This CDR3 reads CASSASGLAGLDTQYF. CDR3 DNA sequence: TGTGCCAGCAGCGCCTCGGGACTAGCGGGCTTAGATACGCAGTATTTT. Full variable domain (outside the CDR3, taken from reference TRBV5-4 and TRBJ2-3): ETGVTQSPTHLIKTRGQQVTLRCSSQSGHNTVSWYQQALGQGPQFIFQYYREEENGRGNFPPRFSGLQFPNYSSELNVNALELDDSALYLCASSASGLAGLDTQYFGPGTRLTVL.

The rearrangement uses TRBV6-5 and TRBJ2-7; 8 bases are a match to TRBD1. Trimming removed 7 bases from V and 2 bases from J; junction bases left unmatched: 7. The CDR3 contains 14 residues. From germline, CDR1 is MNHEY and CDR2 SVGAGI. CDR3 sequence (DNA): TGTGCCAGCACCACTGGACAGGGCGCCTACGAGCAGTACTTC. Translating gives CASTTGQGAYEQYF.

The CDR3 nucleotides read TGTGCCAGCAGCTTAGCGGGACAGGGGTTTTTAGAGACCCAGTACTTC. The encoded protein is CASSLAGQGFLETQYF. This chain uses TRBV13 with TRBJ2-5; 10 positions match TRBD1. Germline CDR1 is PRHDT and CDR2 is FYEKMQ (reference sequence). The CDR3 is 16 amino acids. V dropped 1 base and J dropped 4; count of bases not matched to a gene: 6.

V usage is TRBV19 and J usage is TRBJ2-2, with TRBD2 matching 11 bases. The CDR3 spans 17 residues. Germline V gives CDR1 LNHDA, CDR2 SQIVND (reference sequence). The V segment lost 6 bases and the J segment 4 bases; nucleotides outside the gene matches: 10. The DNA of the CDR3 is TGTGCCAGTAGCCTTACTAGCGGGAGTTTTCGCACCGGGGAGCTGTTTTTT. Translation: CASSLTSGSFRTGELFF.

CDR3 in amino acids: CASRANTEAFF. The CDR3 DNA follows: TGTGCCAGCAGGGCGAACACTGAAGCTTTCTTT. The chain combines TRBV28 with TRBJ1-1; D is unclear. V lost 6 bases to trimming and J lost 1 base, with 3 bases between them. CDR1 MDHEN and CDR2 SYDVKM come from the germline V gene. The CDR3 runs to 11 residues.

The gene calls are TRBV19 and TRBJ2-3; 8 bases agree with TRBD2. There are 14 residues in the CDR3. The V gene end was trimmed by 10 bases and the J gene end by 0 bases; junction bases not matched to a gene: 6. Germline CDR1 and CDR2: LNHDA and SQIVND (reference sequence). CDR3 in DNA: TGTGCCATCTCCCCTAGCGGGAGCACAGATACGCAGTATTTT. Translated: CAISPSGSTDTQYF.

V is TRBV2 and J is TRBJ2-5; 7 nucleotides align to TRBD2. The CDR3 length is 17 residues. Trimming cost V 4 bases and J 5 bases; bases outside gene matches: 16. CDR1 is SNHLY, CDR2 FYNNEI, per germline. DNA of the CDR3: TGTGCCAGCAGTGTTAGGGTGCTCACTAGCGAAGTGGAGACCCAGTACTTC. Amino acid sequence: CASSVRVLTSEVETQYF.

The V gene is TRBV7-8, the J gene TRBJ2-2; 14 bases fit TRBD2. V trimming: 5 bases; J trimming: 6 bases; junction bases outside the gene matches: 8. Germline V gives CDR1 SGHVS, CDR2 FQNEAQ. CDR3 size: 17 residues. The CDR3 DNA reads as TGTGCCAGCAGCCTCCTGGGGACTAGCGGGAGTCCCGGGGAGCTGTTTTTT. This encodes CASSLLGTSGSPGELFF.

The gene calls are TRBV10-2 and TRBJ2-3; 10 nucleotides agree with TRBD2. Germline V gene sequence: CDR1 WSHSY, CDR2 SAAADI. This CDR3 spans 16 amino acids. The V gene end was trimmed by 6 bases and the J gene end by 0 bases; junction bases not matched to a gene: 6. The CDR3 sequence: CASSPGLAESTDTQYF. In DNA form, the CDR3 reads TGCGCCAGCAGCCCCGGACTAGCGGAAAGCACAGATACGCAGTATTTT.

The chain combines TRBV5-1 with TRBJ2-7, with a weak D call TRBD2 (6 bases). CDR3 length: 12 residues. Trimming took off 4 bases at V and 3 bases at J, with 8 bases between the two ends. Germline V lookup: CDR1 SGHRS, CDR2 YFSETQ. CDR3 coding DNA: TGCGCCAGCAGCCTGGGAGGCTACGAGCAGTACTTC. As protein: CASSLGGYEQYF.

The chain couples TRBV6-1 to TRBJ2-7; 8 positions match TRBD1. CDR3 length: 16 residues. V lost 2 bases and J lost 3; bases outside the gene matches: 9. The germline V gene encodes CDR1 MNHNS and CDR2 SASEGT. CDR3 protein: CASSENLSGQGYEQYF. Here the CDR3 DNA reads TGTGCCAGCAGTGAAAACCTCTCCGGACAGGGCTACGAGCAGTACTTC.

The chain joins TRBV30 to TRBJ2-2; D is unresolved. V was shortened by 0 bases and J by 6 bases, with 5 bases between the two germline ends. Germline lookup yields CDR1 GTSNPN and CDR2 SVGIG (reference sequence). This CDR3 is 12 amino acids long. The CDR3: CAWSVRAGELFF. The CDR3 DNA sequence: TGTGCCTGGAGTGTACGGGCCGGGGAGCTGTTTTTT.

The chain combines TRBV6-4 with TRBJ1-4; D remains unclear. The V gene lost 3 bases and the J gene lost 6 bases, with 11 bases spanning the gap. Germline CDR1 MRHNA, CDR2 SNTAGT. The CDR3 totals 14 residues. CDR3 sequence (DNA): TGTGCCAGCAGTGAGGCGACGCTAGATGAAAAACTGTTTTTT. Its protein is CASSEATLDEKLFF.

The rearrangement joins TRBV27 to TRBJ2-7; 10 nucleotides match TRBD2. V gave up 7 bases and J gave up 2 bases; unmatched junction bases: 11. The CDR3 totals 16 residues. Germline lookup yields CDR1 MNHEY and CDR2 SMNVEV (reference sequence). DNA of the CDR3: TGTGCCAGCACCTCTGCGGGGACTAGCGCTGCCTACGAGCAGTACTTC. It translates to CASTSAGTSAAYEQYF.

The chain couples TRBV5-4 to TRBJ1-2; D is unclear. Trimming took off 0 bases at V and 6 bases at J, with 9 bases between the two ends. The CDR3 runs to 13 residues. Germline loops: CDR1 SGHNT, CDR2 YYREEE (reference sequence). Here the CDR3 reads CASSLGGFDGYTF. CDR3 nucleotide sequence: TGTGCCAGCAGCTTGGGCGGGTTTGATGGCTACACCTTC.

This chain uses TRBV28 with TRBJ2-7, with TRBD1 matching over 12 bases. V shed 7 bases and J 6 bases; nucleotides not matched to a gene: 13. In germline, CDR1 is MDHEN, CDR2 SYDVKM. The CDR3 is made up of 16 amino acids. This CDR3 reads CASNEGGGQGALEQYF. The CDR3 nucleotides read TGTGCCAGCAACGAGGGAGGGGGACAGGGGGCTCTCGAGCAGTACTTC.